This TCR beta chain originates from a study of shared clonotypes between healthy human individuals. Study information: Per donor, three plates held CD4 naive cells, three held CD4 memory, two held CD8 naive and one held CD8 memory.

The CDR3 sequence is 17 residues long. Per germline, CDR1 SGDLS and CDR2 YYNGEE. V gave up 0 bases and J gave up 1 base, with 14 bases separating them. Study outcomes and limitations: Donor clonotype sharing was expected to depend on sequencing depth.

Repertoires were generated with immunoSEQ multiplex PCR, while TCRdb's copy carries only in-frame clones and drops some. This table holds about 2.1 million clones, under 95% found once. Naive CD8 populations comprised CD45RO-negative cells positively selected for CCR7, excluding terminally differentiated effector memory CD45RA+ cells. In regard to this clone: The antigen remains undetermined.

Sequenced input: naive CD8+ T cells from PBMCs. This receptor was obtained from a man aged 18 to 30 in good health. Some clones in this sample may be carry-over from other donors' samples. V and J are TRBV9 and TRBJ2-1, with D unclear. The CDR3 is CASSVEVGFGSYNEQFF. In nucleotides, the CDR3 is TGTGCCAGCAGCGTAGAGGTCGGCTTTGGGTCCTACAATGAGCAGTTCTTC.